A selection of T cell receptor beta chains follows, all from one sample in a study of blood T cells in healthy people across ages. TCRdb re-called the 5' RACE reads through MiXCR, storing one row per CDR3 protein. The data show 1.5 million to 2 million distinct CDR3 sequences, about 28% seen once. Input material: blood. Receptors were obtained from a woman in her 30s in good health. CDR3s include the opening cysteine and the closing phenylalanine or tryptophan. D genes are given only for firm matches. Clone size is given for some rows only: seen once, a few or many times, or a class if the clone is expanded.

v_gene,d_gene,abundance,len,j_gene,CDR3nt,CDR3aa
TRBV12-3/TRBV12-4,TRBD2,few,19,TRBJ2-4,TGTGCCAGCAGTTTAGATAGGTCTAGCGGGAGACCAGCCAAAAACATTCAGTACTTC,CASSLDRSSGRPAKNIQYF
TRBV7-2,.,.,16,TRBJ2-1,TGTGCCAGCAGCTTAGAGTCGTGGTCCACGGACAATGAGCAGTTCTTC,CASSLESWSTDNEQFF
TRBV20-1,TRBD1,many,12,TRBJ2-7,TGCAGTGCTCCGGGACAGACCTACGAGCAGTACTTC,CSAPGQTYEQYF
TRBV6-1,TRBD1,.,14,TRBJ1-2,TGTGCCAGCAGTGAAGCTACAGGGGGGTATGGCTACACCTTC,CASSEATGGYGYTF
TRBV7-3,.,.,16,TRBJ2-1,TGTGCCAGCAGCTTAAGGGGTCCAAATTCCTACAATGAGCAGTTCTTC,CASSLRGPNSYNEQFF
TRBV12-3/TRBV12-4,.,few,15,TRBJ2-7,TGTGCCAGCAGTGCAGCTGGACTACCCCCCTACGAGCAGTACTTC,CASSAAGLPPYEQYF
TRBV6-6,.,.,13,TRBJ1-2,TGTACCAGCAGCAAAGAGCGGTCTTATGGCTACACCTTC,CTSSKERSYGYTF
TRBV5-4,TRBD1,few,15,TRBJ2-1,TGTGCCAGCAGCCTTGGGGGACAGGCGTCGGATGAGCAGTTCTTC,CASSLGGQASDEQFF
TRBV18,.,.,15,TRBJ2-1,TGTGCCAGCTCACCGGATGCGAGGGGGGACAATGAGCAGTTCTTC,CASSPDARGDNEQFF
TRBV7-3,.,.,15,TRBJ2-2,TGTGCCGGCAGCTTAGGCCAGGGGGGCACCGGGGAGCTGTTTTTT,CAGSLGQGGTGELFF
TRBV2,TRBD1,many,14,TRBJ2-5,TGTGCCAGCAAACCGGGACAGGGTAGGGAGACCCAGTACTTC,CASKPGQGRETQYF
TRBV20-1,TRBD2,.,15,TRBJ2-3,TGCAGTGCTAGAATCCCGACTAGCGGGAGCGACACGCAGTATTTT,CSARIPTSGSDTQYF
TRBV7-9,.,few,14,TRBJ1-1,TGTGCCAGCACAGGCTACCTTGAGGACACTGAAGCTTTCTTT,CASTGYLEDTEAFF
TRBV12-3/TRBV12-4,.,few,15,TRBJ2-7,TGTGCCAGCAGCCCACGGCCAGTCACGCCCTACGAGCAGTACTTC,CASSPRPVTPYEQYF
TRBV6-5,.,once,13,TRBJ2-5,TGTGCCAGCAGGACCAGCAATTGGGGTACCCAGTACTTC,CASRTSNWGTQYF
TRBV12-3/TRBV12-4,.,many,15,TRBJ2-1,TGTGCCAGCAGTCCCGAAGTTCGGGTTTATTTCGGGCAGTTCTTC,CASSPEVRVYFGQFF
TRBV18,.,.,14,TRBJ2-1,TGTGCCAGCTCACCCGGGGTAGATGGCAGTGAGCAGTTCTTC,CASSPGVDGSEQFF
TRBV11-2,TRBD1,once,16,TRBJ2-6,TGTGCCAGCAGCTTGAGCGCAGGGGGCGGGGCCAACGTCCTGACTTTC,CASSLSAGGGANVLTF
TRBV6-1,TRBD1,.,19,TRBJ2-7,TGTGCCAGTAGTGGGCAACGACAGGGAATCGATTATAGGGCCTACGAGCAGTACTTC,CASSGQRQGIDYRAYEQYF
TRBV6-6,.,few,13,TRBJ1-5,TGTGCCAGCAGTTTGGAACTATACCAGCCCCAGCATTTT,CASSLELYQPQHF
TRBV20-1,.,many,11,TRBJ2-7,TGCAGTGCTAGCTTCGTCAACGAGCAGTACTTC,CSASFVNEQYF
TRBV7-2,.,few,14,TRBJ2-3,TGTGCCAGCAGCTTCCGGTCCGTACAAGATACGCAGTATTTT,CASSFRSVQDTQYF
TRBV10-3,.,.,13,TRBJ1-2,TGTGCCATCAGTGACCAGACACAATATGGCTACACCTTC,CAISDQTQYGYTF
TRBV28,.,.,12,TRBJ2-5,TGTGCCAGCACCGAACCACTAGGGACCCAGTACTTC,CASTEPLGTQYF
TRBV4-1,TRBD2,.,14,TRBJ2-1,TGCGCCAGCAGCCGCAGCCCGGGGGGCAATGAGCAGTTCTTC,CASSRSPGGNEQFF
TRBV29-1,.,few,17,TRBJ2-4,TGCAGCGTTGAAGGAATACAAGGACACCGAGCCAAAAACATTCAGTACTTC,CSVEGIQGHRAKNIQYF
TRBV7-2,TRBD2,many,16,TRBJ2-1,TGTGCCAGCAGCTTAGCGGCGCCTAGCGGGAGGGATGAGCAGTTCTTC,CASSLAAPSGRDEQFF
TRBV5-1,.,.,14,TRBJ1-1,TGCGCCAGCAGCTTGCCCAGCAGTGGCACTGAAGCTTTCTTT,CASSLPSSGTEAFF
TRBV24-1,.,.,15,TRBJ1-5,TGTGCCACCTGTGTAGGCGGGGACGGTCGGCAGCCCCAGCATTTT,CATCVGGDGRQPQHF
TRBV12-3/TRBV12-4,.,.,14,TRBJ1-1,TGTGCCAGCAGCAAGGATGTGGCCGACACTGAAGCTTTCTTT,CASSKDVADTEAFF
TRBV29-1,.,few,12,TRBJ2-7,TGCAGCGTTGTGTCGGGGGTCTACGAGCAGTACTTC,CSVVSGVYEQYF
TRBV4-2,.,.,20,TRBJ1-5,TGTGCCAGCAGCCAAGGAGCGGTGCGATGGGGGGGCAGGGGCAATCAGCCCCAGCATTTT,CASSQGAVRWGGRGNQPQHF
TRBV7-6,TRBD1,.,16,TRBJ1-1,TGTGCCAGCAGCTCAGGGGGGGTTAATATGAACACTGAAGCTTTCTTT,CASSSGGVNMNTEAFF
TRBV24-1,.,.,13,TRBJ2-2,TGTGCCACCAGTGATTTAACCACCGGGGAGCTGTTTTTT,CATSDLTTGELFF